The clone carrying this TCR beta chain was picked up many times. This sample is part of a study of low-dose radiotherapy and immunotherapy resistance in tumors. Study background: With fractions of 0.5 Gy given every 2 weeks, Cohort 1 accumulated a total of 6.5 Gy.

With TRAV- and TRBV-specific primers, first-strand cDNA was made, covering the alpha and beta chains. With a constant-region primer and a V-primer adapter, TCRs were subjected to 20 PCR cycles of amplification. The isolated mRNA underwent amplification through in vitro transcription. TCRdb processed the reads anew with MiXCR; each CDR3 protein has one entry. Here the sample spans around 100,000 distinct CDR3 sequences, about 20% being singletons. V was cut by 0 bases and J by 7 bases, with 10 bases left in between. This CDR3 is 14 amino acids long. Germline CDR1 DFQATT, CDR2 SNEGSKA (reference sequence). Described time point: after trial treatment. Treatment here: LDRT plus nivolumab, ipilimumab, low-dose cyclophosphamide and aspirin (RACIN trial). The treatment that donors received included nivolumab, ipilimumab, aspirin, low-dose cyclophosphamide and low-dose radiotherapy.

The receptor comes from a female donor with ovarian cancer. V usage is TRBV20-1 and J usage is TRBJ1-6; D may be TRBD1 (6 bases). Sequencing was performed on PBMCs, taken after low-dose radiotherapy plus immunotherapy. CDR3 DNA sequence: TGCAGTGCTAGAGAAAGAAGGGGGAATTCACCCCTCCACTTT. It codes for CSARERRGNSPLHF.